This TCR beta chain was captured by sequencing in a study of blood T cell repertoires in COVID-19. On the study more broadly: Nucleic acid was either cDNA or gDNA, and it came from T cells, B-cell-depleted T cells, or PBMCs.

The repertoire was sequenced with immunoSEQ multiplex PCR; TCRdb's copy has only in-frame clones and lacks some. Here the sample spans more than 300,000 clones, around nine tenths being singletons. Residents of about two dozen US areas, aged roughly 18 to 89 years, made up the participants. Either two negative PCRs, clearance, or symptom resolution qualified Cohort 3 donors as recovered. V lost 5 bases to trimming and J lost 1 base, with 13 bases between them. Germline V gives CDR1 MNHEY, CDR2 SMNVEV (reference sequence). The CDR3 length is 15 residues. This chain links TRBV27 with TRBJ2-3; the D gene is possibly TRBD2 (6 bases). This clonotype was sampled from a woman aged 18-30 years who had recovered from COVID-19. Sequenced sample: PBMCs or T cells enriched from blood (not recorded which). CDR3 amino acids: CASSPGGVGTDTQYF. The CDR3 nucleotides are TGTGCCAGCAGTCCTGGCGGGGTAGGCACAGATACGCAGTATTTT.